Below, 27 T cell receptor beta chains from the same sample are listed, as sequenced in a study of blood T cells in healthy people across ages. The use of a sample-barcoded 5' primer and a J-beta primer mix characterized a second PCR of roughly 6 to 11 cycles. One entry per CDR3 protein results from TCRdb running MiXCR on the 5' RACE reads. The sample contains 550,000 to 650,000 distinct CDR3 sequences, about 29% of which appear only once. This sample also appeared in a second study, on T cells of mothers and their children.

Sequencing input: blood. The source of these receptors is a boy under 10 years old in good health.

This chain links TRBV6-1 with TRBJ2-5; 12 bases line up with TRBD2. The length of the CDR3 is 15 residues. Germline V gene data show CDR1 as MNHNS and CDR2 as SASEGT. The J segment lost 5 bases and the V segment lost 8 bases, leaving 9 bases of the junction unmatched. The CDR3: CASLLAGGPGETQYF. The CDR3, as DNA: TGTGCCAGCCTGCTAGCGGGGGGGCCCGGGGAGACCCAGTACTTC.

This clonotype has a handful of counts. The chain uses TRBV27 and TRBJ1-4; tentative D call: TRBD1 (5 bases). Trimming took 5 bases from V and 7 from J, leaving 11 bases between them. Germline assignment: CDR1 MNHEY and CDR2 SMNVEV (reference sequence). The CDR3 extends over 13 amino acids. The CDR3 region has the DNA TGTGCCAGCAGTCCCAAAGACAGTGAAAAACTGTTTTTT. Translating gives CASSPKDSEKLFF. The entire variable domain, with the rest obtained from reference TRBV27 and TRBJ1-4, is as follows: EAQVTQNPRYLITVTGKKLTVTCSQNMNHEYMSWYRQDPGLGLRQIYYSMNVEVTDKGDVPEGYKVSRKEKRNFPLILESPSPNQTSLYFCASSPKDSEKLFFGSGTQLSVL.

The rearrangement links TRBV10-3 to TRBJ2-5; 9 bases are shared with TRBD2. Germline V CDR1 and CDR2: ENHRY, SYGVKD. The CDR3 has 15 residues. V shed 6 bases, J shed 1 base, and the junction held 6 bases outside the gene matches. CDR3 in DNA: TGTGCCATCAGGACTAGCGGAGAACTCCAAGAGACCCAGTACTTC. Its protein product is CAIRTSGELQETQYF.

The chain links TRBV29-1 to TRBJ1-2, with D possibly TRBD1 on 6 matching bases. Looked up from germline, CDR1 is SQVTM and CDR2 is ANQGSEA. V was cut by 3 bases and J by 2 bases, with 13 bases left in between. CDR3 length: 14 residues. The CDR3 sequence is CSVDPTGTNYGYTF. In nucleotides, the CDR3 is TGCAGCGTTGATCCCACAGGGACCAACTATGGCTACACCTTC.

This chain links TRBV20-1 with TRBJ1-4; TRBD1 matches at 8 bases. V shed 3 bases, J shed 6 bases, and the junction held 6 bases outside the gene matches. Germline V gene lookup returns CDR1 DFQATT and CDR2 SNEGSKA (reference sequence). The CDR3 has 14 amino acids. The CDR3 DNA sequence: TGCAGTGCTAGCGACAGGGGCCGATATGAAAAACTGTTTTTT. This sequence encodes CSASDRGRYEKLFF.

This clonotype was found a few times. The V gene is TRBV20-1, the J gene TRBJ2-1; 9 bases map to TRBD2. Trimming cost V 6 bases and J 7 bases; bases outside gene matches: 13. Germline CDR1 DFQATT, CDR2 SNEGSKA (reference sequence). This CDR3 has 15 amino acids. In DNA form, the CDR3 reads TGCAGTGCCCACACTAAGCGGGAGGCTGGTAATGAGCAGTTCTTC. As protein: CSAHTKREAGNEQFF.

This clonotype was seen a few times. V usage is TRBV2 and J usage is TRBJ2-4; D is ambiguous. Germline CDR1 is SNHLY and CDR2 is FYNNEI. Trimming took off 7 bases at V and 6 bases at J, with 7 bases between the two ends. This CDR3 region has 11 residues. The CDR3 DNA follows: TGTGCCAGCAATACGGGAAACATTCAGTACTTC. It encodes CASNTGNIQYF.

This clonotype showed up many times. This chain uses TRBV10-1 with TRBJ2-7, with unresolved D. This CDR3 comprises 14 residues. The V and J ends lost 4 bases and 2 bases respectively, with 12 bases between them. The germline V gene encodes CDR1 WNHNN and CDR2 SYGVQD (reference sequence). Here the CDR3 DNA reads TGCGCCAGCAGTGGTCCAAGCCAACCCTACGAGCAGTACTTC. Protein sequence: CASSGPSQPYEQYF.

At least ten counts were recorded for this clonotype. The rearrangement links TRBV28 to TRBJ1-6; TRBD1 might be the D (6 bases). The germline CDR1 and CDR2 sequences are MDHEN and SYDVKM. V was clipped by 4 bases and J by 9 bases, with 13 bases between them. This CDR3 has 14 residues. CDR3 in DNA: TGTGCCAGCAGTTCAGGGACACCCAGTTCACCCCTCCACTTT. The encoded protein is CASSSGTPSSPLHF. The full variable domain, in which reference TRBV28 and TRBJ1-6 provide the parts outside the CDR3, is DVKVTQSSRYLVKRTGEKVFLECVQDMDHENMFWYRQDPGLGLRLIYFSYDVKMKEKGDIPEGYSVSREKKERFSLILESASTNQTSMYLCASSSGTPSSPLHFGNGTRLTVT.

This clonotype was counted between two and nine times. The chain is built from TRBV5-1 and TRBJ2-5; 10 bases are a match to TRBD1. Germline lookup yields CDR1 SGHRS and CDR2 YFSETQ. V lost 4 bases and J lost 5; bases outside the gene matches: 11. The CDR3 has 16 residues. Here the CDR3 reads CASSLNQAGQGETQYF. As DNA, the CDR3 is TGCGCCAGCAGCCTTAATCAAGCGGGACAGGGGGAGACCCAGTACTTC.

This clonotype was observed a handful of times. The chain couples TRBV4-2 to TRBJ2-1; D gene unclear. The end of the DNA is better explained by TRBJ2-7, so the J call may be wrong. The length of the CDR3 is 15 residues. The germline gives CDR1 LGHNA, CDR2 YNFKEQ. In DNA form, the CDR3 reads TGTGCCAGCAGCCAAGGCGCAGGTATTTCCTACGAGCAGTACTTC. The encoded protein is CASSQGAGISYEQYF.

This clonotype was seen more than once but under ten times. V is TRBV12-3 or TRBV12-4 and J is TRBJ2-3; a possible D gene is TRBD2 (6 bases). V was trimmed by 6 bases and J by 5 bases, leaving 15 bases between them. This CDR3 is built from 14 residues. The DNA for the CDR3 is TGTGCCAGCAGCTCACTGGACTACCAAGATACGCAGTATTTT. Translating gives CASSSLDYQDTQYF.

The CDR3: CASSQDTSEQYF. The CDR3 DNA reads as TGTGCCAGCAGCCAAGATACCAGCGAGCAGTACTTC. The J gene is TRBJ2-7, the V gene TRBV3-1; D remains ambiguous. V was cut by 0 bases and J by 6 bases, with 6 bases left in between. Germline CDR1 and CDR2: LGHDT and YNNKEL (reference sequence). The CDR3 length is 12 residues.

This clonotype occurred a few times. This chain connects TRBV12-3 or TRBV12-4 to TRBJ1-2; D is unresolved. The CDR3 is made up of 15 amino acids. V gave up 3 bases and J gave up 4 bases, with 15 bases separating them. CDR3 residues: CASSFPPGRSYGYTF. CDR3 bases: TGTGCCAGCAGTTTTCCCCCAGGACGGTCCTATGGCTACACCTTC.

The rearrangement uses TRBV20-1 and TRBJ2-5; 9 bases fit TRBD2. Germline CDR1 is DFQATT and CDR2 is SNEGSKA (reference sequence). The CDR3 has 15 residues. V was clipped by 1 base and J by 0 bases; unmatched bases: 3. CDR3 DNA sequence: TGCAGTGCTAGAGTATCTAGCGGGAACCAAGAGACCCAGTACTTC. Amino acid sequence: CSARVSSGNQETQYF.

The chain carries TRBV6-2 or TRBV6-3 and TRBJ2-3, with a possible D match to TRBD2 (6 bases). The V end lost 7 bases, the J end lost 5 bases, and 16 bases lay between the germline ends. The CDR3 is 14 amino acids. The germline V gene encodes CDR1 MNHEY and CDR2 SVGEGT. CDR3 protein: CASTYRVGGDTQYF. The DNA of the CDR3 is TGTGCCAGCACCTACCGTGTCGGGGGAGATACGCAGTATTTT.

In this sample, this clonotype turned up a few times. The genes are TRBV30 and TRBJ2-4; D not resolved. V lost 4 bases and J 9 bases, leaving 13 bases between the germline ends. In germline, CDR1 is GTSNPN, CDR2 SVGIG (reference sequence). The CDR3 is 12 amino acids. The CDR3 DNA reads as TGTGCCTGGAATTCCGGGTCTACCATTCAGTACTTC. It yields the protein CAWNSGSTIQYF. Full variable domain (rest looked up from reference TRBV30 and TRBJ2-4): SQTIHQWPATLVQPVGSPLSLECTVEGTSNPNLYWYRQAAGRGLQLLFYSVGIGQISSEVPQNLSASRPQDRQFILSSKKLLLSDSGFYLCAWNSGSTIQYFGAGTRLSVL.

The chain combines TRBV20-1 with TRBJ2-7; 8 positions agree with TRBD2. The CDR3 totals 18 residues. V lost 0 bases and J lost 5; bases outside the gene matches: 18. The germline gives CDR1 DFQATT, CDR2 SNEGSKA (reference sequence). The CDR3 DNA is TGCAGTGCTAGAGAGGGATTCTGGGGCCAAACGGGAGGGGACGAGCAGTACTTC. It encodes CSAREGFWGQTGGDEQYF.

This chain uses TRBV20-1 with TRBJ1-4; no definite D call. The germline CDR1 and CDR2 sequences are DFQATT and SNEGSKA (reference sequence). The CDR3 consists of 14 residues. V shed 0 bases and J shed 0 bases, with 5 bases lying between them. The CDR3 loop is CSARDRTTNEKLFF. In DNA, the CDR3 is TGCAGTGCTAGAGACAGGACAACTAATGAAAAACTGTTTTTT.

V usage is TRBV20-1 and J usage is TRBJ2-5; D possibly corresponds to TRBD1 (5 bases). Per germline, CDR1 DFQATT and CDR2 SNEGSKA (reference sequence). There are 12 residues in the CDR3. V was cut by 4 bases and J by 6 bases, with 12 bases left in between. The CDR3 bases are TGCAGTGCTACAGGGCTGAAGAAGACCCAGTACTTC. It translates to CSATGLKKTQYF.

CDR3 region: CASSDARGEQYF. The CDR3 DNA reads as TGTGCCAGCAGTGATGCGAGGGGAGAGCAGTACTTC. The genes are TRBV6-1 and TRBJ2-1; perhaps D is TRBD1 or TRBD2 (5 bases each). The J call is doubtful: the DNA matches TRBJ2-7 better. The CDR3 covers 12 residues. Germline CDR1 and CDR2: MNHNS and SASEGT.

This clonotype has only a few counts. V and J are TRBV18 and TRBJ2-5, with unresolved D. The J call is in doubt because the DNA end fits TRBJ2-7 better. This CDR3 comprises 15 residues. Germline CDR1 is KGHSH and CDR2 is LQKENI. This CDR3 is CASSPSTSSSYEQYF. The CDR3 DNA reads TGTGCCAGCTCACCATCCACATCGAGCTCCTACGAGCAGTACTTC.

The chain has TRBV5-1 and TRBJ2-3, with 9 bases identical to TRBD1. V lost 4 bases to trimming and J lost 2 bases; unmatched junction nucleotides: 14. The germline CDR1 and CDR2 sequences are SGHRS and YFSETQ. CDR3 length: 18 amino acids. The DNA for the CDR3 is TGCGCCAGCAGCAAGGGACAGGGAGGGCCCTGGGCCACAGATACGCAGTATTTT. Translating it yields CASSKGQGGPWATDTQYF.

The genes are TRBV5-1 and TRBJ1-2; TRBD1 is a possible D gene (5 bases). CDR1 and CDR2 (germline): SGHRS, YFSETQ. Trimming shortened V by 4 bases and J by 8 bases, and 12 bases separated the two germline ends. The CDR3 covers 12 residues. The CDR3 DNA follows: TGCGCCAGCAGCCCCTCGACAGTGGGCTACACCTTC. Translated: CASSPSTVGYTF.

This clonotype was counted only a few times. The J gene is TRBJ2-5, the V gene TRBV11-2, with 11 bases matching TRBD2. CDR3 length equals 16 residues. The V segment lost 3 bases and the J segment 4 bases; nucleotides outside the gene matches: 7. Per the germline V gene, CDR1 is SGHAT and CDR2 is FQNNGV. Written as DNA, the CDR3 is TGTGCCAGCAGCTTTGGTTCGACTAGCGGGGTAGAGACCCAGTACTTC. This translates into CASSFGSTSGVETQYF.

Ten or more counts support this clonotype. The rearrangement joins TRBV18 to TRBJ1-1; no reliable D call. V was pared by 3 bases and J by 0 bases, with 5 bases between. The CDR3 sequence is 13 residues long. Germline V gives CDR1 KGHSH, CDR2 LQKENI. CDR3 protein: CASSPDMNTEAFF. The CDR3, as DNA: TGTGCCAGCTCACCTGATATGAACACTGAAGCTTTCTTT.

This chain links TRBV7-9 with TRBJ2-7; D is unresolved. CDR1 is SEHNR and CDR2 is FQNEAQ in the germline V gene (reference sequence). The CDR3 length is 16 residues. V lost 5 bases, J lost 1 base, and 18 bases lay in between. The CDR3 spells CASSPRVGIRSYEQYF. CDR3 DNA sequence: TGTGCCAGCAGCCCCCGGGTTGGCATCAGATCCTACGAGCAGTACTTC.